This T cell receptor beta chain was captured by sequencing in a study of T cells in Graves' hyperthyroidism and ophthalmopathy. General study results and limits: Most clonotypes expanded in thyroid above 0.001 were likewise present in blood.

Hyperthyroidism, newly diagnosed and lasting under 2 months, affected patients aged 18 to 65. Uncontrolled infection, other autoimmune disease, pregnancy or lactation excluded patients. Source material for PBMCs was over 7.5 ml fresh peripheral blood. RNA transcripts gave rise to amplified TCR beta CDR3 regions. During a first-round RT-PCR of the TCR CDR3, the HTBI primer set was used. TCRdb analysed the multiplex PCR reads with MiXCR anew, one entry per CDR3 protein. The sample has about 360,000 distinct CDR3 sequences, roughly 13% seen once. J was trimmed by 6 bases and V by 1 base; bases with no gene match: 12. Germline CDR1 is LGHNA and CDR2 is YSLEER. The CDR3 covers 18 residues. With respect to this clonotype: Its antigen is unidentified.

Material: blood. This rearrangement joins TRBV4-3 to TRBJ2-1, with 10 bases identical to TRBD1. The clonotype comes from a woman aged 18-29 years with Graves' hyperthyroidism. CDR3 DNA: TGCGCCAGCAGCCAAGTAGGGTTTTTGGGACAGGGGATCAATGAGCAGTTCTTC. It specifies CASSQVGFLGQGINEQFF.